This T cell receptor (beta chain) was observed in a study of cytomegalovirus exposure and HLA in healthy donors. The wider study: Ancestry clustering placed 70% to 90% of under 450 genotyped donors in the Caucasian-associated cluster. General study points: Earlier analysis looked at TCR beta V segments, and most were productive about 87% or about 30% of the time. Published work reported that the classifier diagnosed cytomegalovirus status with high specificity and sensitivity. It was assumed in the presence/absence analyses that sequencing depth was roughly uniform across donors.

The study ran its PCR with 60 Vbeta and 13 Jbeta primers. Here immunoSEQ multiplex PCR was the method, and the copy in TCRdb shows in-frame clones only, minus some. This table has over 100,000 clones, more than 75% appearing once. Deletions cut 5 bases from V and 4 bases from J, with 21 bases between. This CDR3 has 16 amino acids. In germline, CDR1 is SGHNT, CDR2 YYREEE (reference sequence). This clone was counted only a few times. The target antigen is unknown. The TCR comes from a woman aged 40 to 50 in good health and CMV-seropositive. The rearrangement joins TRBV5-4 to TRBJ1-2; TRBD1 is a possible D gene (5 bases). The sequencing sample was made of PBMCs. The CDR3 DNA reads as TGTGCCAGCAGATACTATCCGGACCCTCAGGGCTATGGCTACACCTTC. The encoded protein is CASRYYPDPQGYGYTF.